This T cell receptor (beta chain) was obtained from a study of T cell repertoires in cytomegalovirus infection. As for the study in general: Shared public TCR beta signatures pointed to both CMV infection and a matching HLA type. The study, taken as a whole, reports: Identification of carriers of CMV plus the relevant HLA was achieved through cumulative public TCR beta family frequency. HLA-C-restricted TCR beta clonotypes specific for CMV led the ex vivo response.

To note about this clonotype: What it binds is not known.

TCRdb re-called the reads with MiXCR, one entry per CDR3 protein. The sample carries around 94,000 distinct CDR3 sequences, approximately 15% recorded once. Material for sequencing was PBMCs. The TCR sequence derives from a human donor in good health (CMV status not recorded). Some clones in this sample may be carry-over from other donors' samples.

The CDR3 loop is CASSLSWVDQPQHF. In nucleotides, the CDR3 is TGTGCCAGCAGTTTGAGCTGGGTTGATCAGCCCCAGCATTTT. The J gene is TRBJ1-5, the V gene TRBV12-3 or TRBV12-4, with D uncertain. Trimming left V 3 bases short and J 5 bases short, with 11 bases between. CDR3 length: 14 residues.